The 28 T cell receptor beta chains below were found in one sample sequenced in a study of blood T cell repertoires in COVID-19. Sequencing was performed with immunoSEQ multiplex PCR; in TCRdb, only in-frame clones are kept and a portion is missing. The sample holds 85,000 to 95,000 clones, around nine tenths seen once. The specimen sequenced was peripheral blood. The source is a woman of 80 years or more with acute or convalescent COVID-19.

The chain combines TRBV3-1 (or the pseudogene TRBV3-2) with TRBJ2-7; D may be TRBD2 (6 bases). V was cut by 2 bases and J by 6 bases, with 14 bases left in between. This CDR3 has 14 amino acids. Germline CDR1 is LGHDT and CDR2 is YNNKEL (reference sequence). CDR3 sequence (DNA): TGTGCCAGCAGCCAACTTAAGACAGCGGGCGAGCAGTACTTC. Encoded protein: CASSQLKTAGEQYF.

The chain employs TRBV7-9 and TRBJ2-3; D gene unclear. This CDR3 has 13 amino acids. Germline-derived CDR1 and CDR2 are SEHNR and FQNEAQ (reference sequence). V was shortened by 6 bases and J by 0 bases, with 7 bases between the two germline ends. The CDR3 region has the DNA TGTGCCAGCAGACGCACTAGCACAGATACGCAGTATTTT. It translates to CASRRTSTDTQYF.

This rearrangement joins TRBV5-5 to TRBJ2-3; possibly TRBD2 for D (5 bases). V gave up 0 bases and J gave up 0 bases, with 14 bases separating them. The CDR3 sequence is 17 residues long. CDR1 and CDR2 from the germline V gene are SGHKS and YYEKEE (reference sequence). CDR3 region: CASSLVLIEGSTDTQYF. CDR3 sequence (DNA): TGTGCCAGCAGCTTGGTTTTGATTGAGGGAAGCACAGATACGCAGTATTTT.

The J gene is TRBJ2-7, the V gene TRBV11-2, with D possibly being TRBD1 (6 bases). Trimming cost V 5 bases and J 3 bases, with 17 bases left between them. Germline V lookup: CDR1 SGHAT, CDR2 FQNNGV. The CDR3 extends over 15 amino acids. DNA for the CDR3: TGTGCCAGCAGCCAGGACAGTACTAGACACTACGAGCAGTACTTC. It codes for CASSQDSTRHYEQYF.

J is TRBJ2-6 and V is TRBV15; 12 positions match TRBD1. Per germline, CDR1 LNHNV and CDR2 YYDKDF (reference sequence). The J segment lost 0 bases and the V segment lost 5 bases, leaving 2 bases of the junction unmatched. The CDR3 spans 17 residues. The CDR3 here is CATSGTGGFSGANVLTF. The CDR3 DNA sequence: TGTGCCACCAGCGGGACAGGGGGCTTCTCTGGGGCCAACGTCCTGACTTTC.

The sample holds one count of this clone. The DNA for the CDR3 is TGTGCCAGCAGCGCTGCAAGGATAGGGGCTATCACCTACTTC. Amino acids: CASSAARIGAITYF. The V gene is TRBV6-5, the J gene TRBJ2-4; weak D call: TRBD1 (5 bases). This CDR3 contains 14 residues. Deletions cut 6 bases from V and 16 bases from J, with 25 bases between. Germline V gene lookup returns CDR1 MNHEY and CDR2 SVGAGI.

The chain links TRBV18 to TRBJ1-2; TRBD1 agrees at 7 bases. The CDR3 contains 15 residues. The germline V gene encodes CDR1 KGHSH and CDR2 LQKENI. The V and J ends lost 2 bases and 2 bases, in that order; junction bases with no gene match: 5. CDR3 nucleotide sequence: TGTGCCAGCTCACCAGTAACAGGGGAAAACTATGGCTACACCTTC. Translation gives CASSPVTGENYGYTF.

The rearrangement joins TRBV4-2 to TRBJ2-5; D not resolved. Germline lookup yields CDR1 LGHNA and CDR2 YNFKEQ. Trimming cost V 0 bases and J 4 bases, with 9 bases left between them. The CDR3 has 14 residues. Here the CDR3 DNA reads TGTGCCAGCAGCCAAGACCTCAGTGTAGAGACCCAGTACTTC. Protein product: CASSQDLSVETQYF.

The CDR3 DNA follows: TGTGCCAGCAGCTTAGCGCGGGGGACCGGGGAGCTGTTTTTT. Its protein is CASSLARGTGELFF. The V gene is TRBV7-8, the J gene TRBJ2-2; 7 positions match TRBD2. Germline values: CDR1 SGHVS, CDR2 FQNEAQ. CDR3 length equals 14 residues. V lost 0 bases to trimming and J lost 5 bases; unmatched junction nucleotides: 0.

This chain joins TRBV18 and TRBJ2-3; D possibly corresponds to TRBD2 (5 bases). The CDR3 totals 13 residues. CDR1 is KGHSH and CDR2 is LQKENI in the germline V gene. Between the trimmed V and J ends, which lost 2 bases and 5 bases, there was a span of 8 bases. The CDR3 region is CASSPMGRDTQYF. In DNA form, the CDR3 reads TGTGCCAGCTCACCAATGGGGAGAGATACGCAGTATTTT.

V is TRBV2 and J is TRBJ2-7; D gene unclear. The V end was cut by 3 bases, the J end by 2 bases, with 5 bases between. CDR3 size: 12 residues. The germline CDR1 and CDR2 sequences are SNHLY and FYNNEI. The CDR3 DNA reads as TGTGCCAGCAGTGAGGGCACCTACGAGCAGTACTTC. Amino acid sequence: CASSEGTYEQYF.

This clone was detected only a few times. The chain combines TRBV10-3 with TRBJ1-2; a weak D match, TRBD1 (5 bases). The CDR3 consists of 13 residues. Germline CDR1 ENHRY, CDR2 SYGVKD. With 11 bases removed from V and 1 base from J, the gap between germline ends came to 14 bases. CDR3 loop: CAAGQPINYGYTF. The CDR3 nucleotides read TGTGCCGCCGGACAACCTATTAACTATGGCTACACCTTC.

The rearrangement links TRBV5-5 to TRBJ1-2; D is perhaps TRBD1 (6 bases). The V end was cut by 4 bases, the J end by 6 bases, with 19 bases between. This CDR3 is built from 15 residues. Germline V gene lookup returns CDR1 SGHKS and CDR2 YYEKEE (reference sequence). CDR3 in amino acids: CASSLDGTTSDGYTF. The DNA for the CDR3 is TGTGCCAGCAGCCTAGACGGGACAACGTCTGATGGCTACACCTTC.

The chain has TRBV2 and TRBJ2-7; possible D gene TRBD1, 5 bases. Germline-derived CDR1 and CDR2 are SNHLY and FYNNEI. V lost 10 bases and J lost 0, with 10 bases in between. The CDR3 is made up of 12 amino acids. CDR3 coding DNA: TGTGCCACCAGACAGCCCTCCTACGAGCAGTACTTC. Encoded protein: CATRQPSYEQYF.

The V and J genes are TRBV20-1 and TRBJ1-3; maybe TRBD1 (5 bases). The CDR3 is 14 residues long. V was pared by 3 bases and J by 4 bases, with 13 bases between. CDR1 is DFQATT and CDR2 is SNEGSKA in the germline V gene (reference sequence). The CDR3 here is CSASHRQTGNTIYF. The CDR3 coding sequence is TGCAGTGCTAGTCACCGACAGACGGGAAACACCATATATTTT.

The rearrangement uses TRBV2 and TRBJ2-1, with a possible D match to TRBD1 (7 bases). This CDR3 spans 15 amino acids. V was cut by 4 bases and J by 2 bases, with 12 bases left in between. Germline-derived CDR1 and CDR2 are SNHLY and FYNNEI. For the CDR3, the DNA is TGTGCCAGCAGTGTGGCCAGGGGGGCCTACAATGAGCAGTTCTTC. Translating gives CASSVARGAYNEQFF.

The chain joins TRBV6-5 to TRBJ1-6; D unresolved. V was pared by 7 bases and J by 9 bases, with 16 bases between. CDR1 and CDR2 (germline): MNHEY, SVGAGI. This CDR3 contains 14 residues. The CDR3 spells CASTLAGLGSPLHF. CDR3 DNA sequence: TGTGCCAGCACCCTGGCGGGGTTAGGTTCACCCCTCCACTTT.

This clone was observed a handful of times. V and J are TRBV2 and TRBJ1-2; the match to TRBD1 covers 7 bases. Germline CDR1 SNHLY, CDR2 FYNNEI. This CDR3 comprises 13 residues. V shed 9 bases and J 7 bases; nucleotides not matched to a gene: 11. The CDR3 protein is CARRDREGIGYTF. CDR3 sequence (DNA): TGTGCCAGACGGGACAGAGAGGGAATTGGCTACACCTTC.

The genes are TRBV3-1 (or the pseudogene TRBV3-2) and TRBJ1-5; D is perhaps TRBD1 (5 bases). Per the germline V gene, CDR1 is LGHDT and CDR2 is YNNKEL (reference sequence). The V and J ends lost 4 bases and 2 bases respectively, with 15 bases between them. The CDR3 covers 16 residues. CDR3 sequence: CASSPGLIGGNQPQHF. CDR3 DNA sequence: TGTGCCAGCAGCCCTGGACTAATAGGGGGCAATCAGCCCCAGCATTTT.

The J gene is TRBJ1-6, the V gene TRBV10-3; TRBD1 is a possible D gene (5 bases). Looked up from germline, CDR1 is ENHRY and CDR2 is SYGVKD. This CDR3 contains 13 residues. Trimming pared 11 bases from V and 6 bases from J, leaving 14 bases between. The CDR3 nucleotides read TGTGCCTCCCATCTGGACATTAATTCACCCCTCCACTTT. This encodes CASHLDINSPLHF.

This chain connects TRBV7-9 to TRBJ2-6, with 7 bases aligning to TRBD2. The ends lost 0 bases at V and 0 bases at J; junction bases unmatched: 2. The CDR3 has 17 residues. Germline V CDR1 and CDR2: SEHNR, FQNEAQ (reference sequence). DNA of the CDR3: TGTGCCAGCAGCTTAGCGCGGGGGATCTCTGGGGCCAACGTCCTGACTTTC. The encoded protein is CASSLARGISGANVLTF.

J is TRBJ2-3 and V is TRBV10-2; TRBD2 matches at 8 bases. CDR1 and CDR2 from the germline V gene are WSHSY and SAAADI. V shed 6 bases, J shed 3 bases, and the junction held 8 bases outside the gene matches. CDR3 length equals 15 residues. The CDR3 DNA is TGCGCCAGCAGGACAGGCCGCGGGAGGACAGATACGCAGTATTTT. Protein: CASRTGRGRTDTQYF.

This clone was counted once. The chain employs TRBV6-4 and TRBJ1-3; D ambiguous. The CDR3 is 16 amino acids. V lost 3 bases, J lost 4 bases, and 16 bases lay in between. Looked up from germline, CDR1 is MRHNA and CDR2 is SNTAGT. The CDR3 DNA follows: TGTGCCAGCAGTGAGGGCGCGCACCCGCCGGGAAACACCATATATTTT. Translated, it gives CASSEGAHPPGNTIYF.

The CDR3 nucleotides read TGTGCCAGCAGCTTACTAGCGGGGCTCCACAATGAGCAGTTCTTC. It translates to CASSLLAGLHNEQFF. The rearrangement links TRBV7-2 to TRBJ2-1; 9 bases agree with TRBD2. Germline trimming cut 2 bases from V and 5 bases from J; bases unmatched to any gene: 4. Looked up from germline, CDR1 is SGHTA and CDR2 is FQGNSA. The CDR3 has 15 amino acids.

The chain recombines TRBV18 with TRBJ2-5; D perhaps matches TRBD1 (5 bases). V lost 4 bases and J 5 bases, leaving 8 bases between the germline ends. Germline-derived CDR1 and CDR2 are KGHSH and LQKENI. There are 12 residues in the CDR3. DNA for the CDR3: TGTGCCAGCTCACTTAAGGGGGAGACCCAGTACTTC. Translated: CASSLKGETQYF.

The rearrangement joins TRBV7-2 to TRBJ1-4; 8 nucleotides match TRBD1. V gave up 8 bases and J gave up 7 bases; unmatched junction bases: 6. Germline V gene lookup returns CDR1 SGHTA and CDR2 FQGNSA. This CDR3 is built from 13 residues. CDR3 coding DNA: TGTGCCAGCGGGGACAGGCCAGGTGAAAAACTGTTTTTT. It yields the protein CASGDRPGEKLFF.

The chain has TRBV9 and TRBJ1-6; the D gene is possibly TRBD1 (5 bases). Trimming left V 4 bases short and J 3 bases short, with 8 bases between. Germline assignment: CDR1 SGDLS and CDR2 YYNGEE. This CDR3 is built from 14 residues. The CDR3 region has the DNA TGTGCCAGCAGCTTGACAGTCTATAATTCACCCCTCCACTTT. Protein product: CASSLTVYNSPLHF. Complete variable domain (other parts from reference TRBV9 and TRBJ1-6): DSGVTQTPKHLITATGQRVTLRCSPRSGDLSVYWYQQSLDQGLQFLIQYYNGEERAKGNILERFSAQQFPDLHSELNLSSLELGDSALYFCASSLTVYNSPLHFGNGTRLTVT.

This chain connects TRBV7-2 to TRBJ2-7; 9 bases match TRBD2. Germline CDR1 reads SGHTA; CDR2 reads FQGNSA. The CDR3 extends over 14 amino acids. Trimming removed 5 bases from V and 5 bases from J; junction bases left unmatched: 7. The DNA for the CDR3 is TGTGCCAGCAGCCCGGGACTAGCTCAACACGAGCAGTACTTC. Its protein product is CASSPGLAQHEQYF. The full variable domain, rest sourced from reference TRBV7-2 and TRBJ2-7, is GAGVSQSPSNKVTEKGKDVELRCDPISGHTALYWYRQSLGQGLEFLIYFQGNSAPDKSGLPSDRFSAERTGGSVSTLTIQRTQQEDSAVYLCASSPGLAQHEQYFGPGTRLTVT.